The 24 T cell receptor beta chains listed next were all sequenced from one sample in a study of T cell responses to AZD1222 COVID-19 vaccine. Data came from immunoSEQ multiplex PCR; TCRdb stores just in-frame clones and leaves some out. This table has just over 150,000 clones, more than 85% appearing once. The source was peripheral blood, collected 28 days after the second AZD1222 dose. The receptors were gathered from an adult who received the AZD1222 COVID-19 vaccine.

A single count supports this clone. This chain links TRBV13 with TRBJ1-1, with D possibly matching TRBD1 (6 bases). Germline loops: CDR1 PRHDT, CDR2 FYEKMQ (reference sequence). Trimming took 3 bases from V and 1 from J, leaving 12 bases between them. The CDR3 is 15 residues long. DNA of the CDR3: TGTGCCAGCAGCTTCAACAGGGCTAAGAACACTGAAGCTTTCTTT. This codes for CASSFNRAKNTEAFF.

In nucleotides, the CDR3 is TGTGCCAGCAGCTTGCGGGTGACCAACACTGAAGCTTTCTTT. It encodes CASSLRVTNTEAFF. The chain recombines TRBV5-5 with TRBJ1-1; D is unresolved. There are 14 residues in the CDR3. Germline-derived CDR1 and CDR2 are SGHKS and YYEKEE (reference sequence). V was trimmed by 1 base and J by 2 bases, leaving 9 bases between them.

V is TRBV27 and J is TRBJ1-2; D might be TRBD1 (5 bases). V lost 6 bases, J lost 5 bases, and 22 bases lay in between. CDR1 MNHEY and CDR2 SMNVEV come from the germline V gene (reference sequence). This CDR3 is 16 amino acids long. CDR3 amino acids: CASRGAVGRRPYGYTF. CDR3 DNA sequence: TGTGCCAGCAGAGGCGCCGTGGGACGGAGACCATATGGCTACACCTTC.

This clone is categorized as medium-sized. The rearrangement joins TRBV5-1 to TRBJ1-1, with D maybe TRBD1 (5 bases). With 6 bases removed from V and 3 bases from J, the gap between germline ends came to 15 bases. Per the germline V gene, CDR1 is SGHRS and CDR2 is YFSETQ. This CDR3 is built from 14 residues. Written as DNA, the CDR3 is TGCGCCAGCACCTCCGCGGGGGGGTACACTGAAGCTTTCTTT. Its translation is CASTSAGGYTEAFF.

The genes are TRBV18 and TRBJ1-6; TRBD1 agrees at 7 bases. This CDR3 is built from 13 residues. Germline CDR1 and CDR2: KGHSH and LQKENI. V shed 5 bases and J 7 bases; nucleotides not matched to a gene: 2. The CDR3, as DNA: TGTGCCAGCTCAGAACAGGGGAATTCACCCCTCCACTTT. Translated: CASSEQGNSPLHF.

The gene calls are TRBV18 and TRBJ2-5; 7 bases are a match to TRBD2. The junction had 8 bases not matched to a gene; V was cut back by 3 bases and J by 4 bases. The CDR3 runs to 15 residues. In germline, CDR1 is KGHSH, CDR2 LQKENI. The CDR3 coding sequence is TGTGCCAGCTCACCCCGGACTAGATTTGGAGAGACCCAGTACTTC. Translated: CASSPRTRFGETQYF.

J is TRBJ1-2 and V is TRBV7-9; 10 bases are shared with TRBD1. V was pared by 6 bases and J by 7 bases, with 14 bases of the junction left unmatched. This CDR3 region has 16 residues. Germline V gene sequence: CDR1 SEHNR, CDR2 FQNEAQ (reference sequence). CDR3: CASRLGGTGAKGGYTF. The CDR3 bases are TGTGCCAGCAGGCTGGGTGGGACAGGGGCGAAGGGTGGCTACACCTTC.

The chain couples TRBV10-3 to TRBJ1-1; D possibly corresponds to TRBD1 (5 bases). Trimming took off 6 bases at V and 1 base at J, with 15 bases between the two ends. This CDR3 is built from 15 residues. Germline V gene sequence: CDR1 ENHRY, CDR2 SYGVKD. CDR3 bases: TGTGCCATCAGAGGGGAGCATTTGGGGAACACTGAAGCTTTCTTT. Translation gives CAIRGEHLGNTEAFF.

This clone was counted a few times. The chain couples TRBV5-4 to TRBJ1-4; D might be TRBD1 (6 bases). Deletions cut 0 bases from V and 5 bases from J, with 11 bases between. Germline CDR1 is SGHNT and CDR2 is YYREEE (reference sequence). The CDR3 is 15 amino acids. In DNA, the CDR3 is TGTGCCAGCAGCTTGGGGCAGGGGAGAAATGAAAAACTGTTTTTT. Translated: CASSLGQGRNEKLFF.

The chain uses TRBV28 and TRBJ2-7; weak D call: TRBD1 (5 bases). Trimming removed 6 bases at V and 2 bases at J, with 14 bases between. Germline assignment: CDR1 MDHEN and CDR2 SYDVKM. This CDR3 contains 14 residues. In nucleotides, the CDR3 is TGTGCCAGCAGGCCCCCGATAGGGGCCTACGAGCAGTACTTC. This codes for CASRPPIGAYEQYF. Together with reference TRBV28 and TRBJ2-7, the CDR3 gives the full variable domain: DVKVTQSSRYLVKRTGEKVFLECVQDMDHENMFWYRQDPGLGLRLIYFSYDVKMKEKGDIPEGYSVSREKKERFSLILESASTNQTSMYLCASRPPIGAYEQYFGPGTRLTVT.

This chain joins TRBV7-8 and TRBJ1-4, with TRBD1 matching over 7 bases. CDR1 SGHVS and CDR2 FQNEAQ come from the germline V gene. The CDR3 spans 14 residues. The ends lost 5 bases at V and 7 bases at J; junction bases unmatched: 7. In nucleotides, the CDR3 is TGTGCCAGCAGCCTGGTGACAGGGAGTGAAAAACTGTTTTTT. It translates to CASSLVTGSEKLFF.

CDR3: CAWSQPGNQPQHF. CDR3 in DNA: TGTGCCTGGAGTCAGCCGGGCAATCAGCCCCAGCATTTT. The genes are TRBV30 and TRBJ1-5; D gene ambiguous. The V end lost 2 bases, the J end lost 2 bases, and 7 bases lay between the germline ends. The CDR3 loop spans 13 amino acids. The germline V gene has CDR1 GTSNPN and CDR2 SVGIG (reference sequence). Combining the CDR3 with reference TRBV30 and TRBJ1-5 gives the whole variable domain SQTIHQWPATLVQPVGSPLSLECTVEGTSNPNLYWYRQAAGRGLQLLFYSVGIGQISSEVPQNLSASRPQDRQFILSSKKLLLSDSGFYLCAWSQPGNQPQHFGDGTRLSIL.

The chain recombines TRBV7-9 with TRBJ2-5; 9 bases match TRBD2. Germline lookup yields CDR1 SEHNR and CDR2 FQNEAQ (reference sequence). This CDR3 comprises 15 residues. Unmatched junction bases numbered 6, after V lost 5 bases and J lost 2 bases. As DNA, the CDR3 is TGTGCCAGCAGCAACCTAGCGGGGCCACAAGAGACCCAGTACTTC. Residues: CASSNLAGPQETQYF.

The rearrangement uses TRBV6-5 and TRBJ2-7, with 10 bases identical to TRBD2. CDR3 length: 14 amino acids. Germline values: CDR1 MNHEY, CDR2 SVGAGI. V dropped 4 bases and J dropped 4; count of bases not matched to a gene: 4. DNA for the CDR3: TGTGCCAGCAGTTTCCGGACTAGCGGATACGAGCAGTACTTC. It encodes CASSFRTSGYEQYF.

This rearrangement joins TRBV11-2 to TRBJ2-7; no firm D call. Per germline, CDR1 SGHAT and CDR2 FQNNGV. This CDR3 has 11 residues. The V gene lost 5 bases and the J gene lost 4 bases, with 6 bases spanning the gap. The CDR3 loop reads CASSPLYEQYF. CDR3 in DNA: TGTGCCAGCAGCCCTCTGTACGAGCAGTACTTC.

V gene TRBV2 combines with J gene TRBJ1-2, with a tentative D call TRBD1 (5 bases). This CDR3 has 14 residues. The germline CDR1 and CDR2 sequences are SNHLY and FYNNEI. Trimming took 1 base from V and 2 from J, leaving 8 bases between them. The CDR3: CASSEGPGNYGYTF. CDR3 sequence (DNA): TGTGCCAGCAGTGAAGGTCCAGGGAACTATGGCTACACCTTC.

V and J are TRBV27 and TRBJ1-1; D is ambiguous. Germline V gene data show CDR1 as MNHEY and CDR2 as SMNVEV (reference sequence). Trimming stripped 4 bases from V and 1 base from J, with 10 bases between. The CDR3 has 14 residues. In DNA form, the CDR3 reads TGTGCCAGCAGTTGGGGTGCAGGGAACACTGAAGCTTTCTTT. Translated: CASSWGAGNTEAFF.

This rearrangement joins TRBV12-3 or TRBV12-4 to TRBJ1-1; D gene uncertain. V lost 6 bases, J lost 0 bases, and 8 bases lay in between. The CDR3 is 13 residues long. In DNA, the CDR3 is TGTGCCAGCAGCCCGACGTTGAACACTGAAGCTTTCTTT. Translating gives CASSPTLNTEAFF.

This chain's CDR3 is CSALGDYGYTF. The CDR3 DNA is TGCAGTGCCCTCGGAGACTATGGCTACACCTTC. This chain links TRBV20-1 with TRBJ1-2; no reliable D call. CDR3 length: 11 residues. Germline CDR1 is DFQATT and CDR2 is SNEGSKA (reference sequence). Trimming cost V 6 bases and J 3 bases, with 8 bases left between them.

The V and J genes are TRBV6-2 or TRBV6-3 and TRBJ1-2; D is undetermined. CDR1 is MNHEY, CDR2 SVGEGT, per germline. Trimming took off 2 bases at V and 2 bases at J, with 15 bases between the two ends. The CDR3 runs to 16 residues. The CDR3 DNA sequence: TGTGCCAGCAGTTACGATGCAATACGACTGAACTATGGCTACACCTTC. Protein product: CASSYDAIRLNYGYTF.

This CDR3 reads CATKGINNEKLFF. The CDR3 nucleotides are TGCGCCACCAAAGGGATCAATAATGAAAAACTGTTTTTT. This chain joins TRBV10-2 and TRBJ1-4; no reliable D call. Germline V lookup: CDR1 WSHSY, CDR2 SAAADI. The CDR3 has 13 amino acids. Trimming cost V 10 bases and J 4 bases, with 13 bases left between them.

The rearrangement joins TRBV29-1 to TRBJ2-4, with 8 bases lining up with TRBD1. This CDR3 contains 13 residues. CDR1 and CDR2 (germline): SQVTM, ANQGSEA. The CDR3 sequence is CRQGAEAKNIQYF. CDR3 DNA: TGCAGGCAGGGGGCCGAAGCCAAAAACATTCAGTACTTC.

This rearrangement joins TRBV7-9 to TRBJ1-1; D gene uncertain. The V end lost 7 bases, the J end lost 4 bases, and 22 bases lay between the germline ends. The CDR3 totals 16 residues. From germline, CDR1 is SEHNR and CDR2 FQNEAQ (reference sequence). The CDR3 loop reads CASNLTPGILGTEAFF. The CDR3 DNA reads TGTGCCAGCAACCTAACGCCGGGCATCTTAGGCACTGAAGCTTTCTTT.

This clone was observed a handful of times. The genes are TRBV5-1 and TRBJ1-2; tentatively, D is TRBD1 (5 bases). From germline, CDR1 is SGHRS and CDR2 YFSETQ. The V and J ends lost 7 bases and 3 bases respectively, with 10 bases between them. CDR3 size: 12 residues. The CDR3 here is CASGGSDYGYTF. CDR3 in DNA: TGCGCCAGCGGGGGGTCAGACTATGGCTACACCTTC.